This is a list of T cell receptor beta chains from one sample in a study of T cell responses to AZD1222 COVID-19 vaccine. Clones were read by immunoSEQ multiplex PCR, and TCRdb kept only the in-frame ones, dropping some. This table holds some 150,000 clones, 85% to 90% found once. The starting material was peripheral blood, obtained 28 days after the second AZD1222 dose. All receptors derive from an adult who received the AZD1222 COVID-19 vaccine. Both conserved end residues are part of each CDR3. D genes are given only for firm matches. Clone size is given for some rows only: seen once, a few or many times, or a class if the clone is expanded.

V gene: TRBV27; clone size: NA; J gene: TRBJ1-2; D gene: NA; CDR3 protein: CASSRDPQGSSYGYTF; CDR3 DNA: TGTGCCAGCAGCCGCGACCCCCAGGGCTCGAGCTATGGCTACACCTTC
V gene: TRBV4-1; clone size: NA; J gene: TRBJ2-5; D gene: NA; CDR3 protein: CASRLLRPSGQYF; CDR3 DNA: TGCGCCAGCCGCCTACTCCGACCATCTGGCCAGTACTTC
V gene: TRBV30; clone size: few; J gene: TRBJ2-7; D gene: TRBD1; CDR3 protein: CAWTGQSPYEQYF; CDR3 DNA: TGTGCCTGGACGGGACAGTCCCCCTACGAGCAGTACTTC
V gene: TRBV15; clone size: NA; J gene: TRBJ2-1; D gene: TRBD1; CDR3 protein: CATSRDVGQGGNEQFF; CDR3 DNA: TGTGCCACCAGCAGAGATGTAGGACAGGGGGGCAATGAGCAGTTCTTC
V gene: TRBV28; clone size: NA; J gene: TRBJ2-4; D gene: NA; CDR3 protein: CASTPPGTVLAKNIQYF; CDR3 DNA: TGTGCCAGCACCCCCCCCGGGACGGTACTAGCCAAAAACATTCAGTACTTC
V gene: TRBV19; clone size: few; J gene: TRBJ2-1; D gene: NA; CDR3 protein: CASALGAYNEQFF; CDR3 DNA: TGTGCTAGCGCCCTAGGGGCCTACAATGAGCAGTTCTTC
V gene: TRBV6-2/TRBV6-3; clone size: NA; J gene: TRBJ2-2; D gene: NA; CDR3 protein: CASSPLAGSNTGELFF; CDR3 DNA: TGTGCCAGCAGCCCCCTAGCCGGCTCCAACACCGGGGAGCTGTTTTTT
V gene: TRBV3-1/TRBV3-2; clone size: NA; J gene: TRBJ2-1; D gene: TRBD1; CDR3 protein: CASSQDRGTGQFF; CDR3 DNA: TGTGCCAGCAGCCAAGATAGGGGGACAGGGCAGTTCTTC
V gene: TRBV11-3; clone size: NA; J gene: TRBJ2-5; D gene: NA; CDR3 protein: CASSLTSGQETQYF; CDR3 DNA: TGTGCCAGCAGCTTGACCAGCGGTCAAGAAACCCAGTACTTC
V gene: TRBV21-1; clone size: NA; J gene: TRBJ1-1; D gene: NA; CDR3 protein: CASSKGCRFGVHTEAFF; CDR3 DNA: TGTGCCAGCAGCAAAGGGTGTCGGTTTGGGGTCCACACTGAAGCTTTCTTT
V gene: TRBV5-1; clone size: NA; J gene: TRBJ1-2; D gene: NA; CDR3 protein: CASSLGDTNTF; CDR3 DNA: TGCGCCAGCAGCTTGGGGGACACCAACACCTTC
V gene: TRBV6-6; clone size: NA; J gene: TRBJ1-2; D gene: TRBD1; CDR3 protein: CAGQGQGADYGYTF; CDR3 DNA: TGTGCCGGGCAAGGACAGGGGGCTGACTATGGCTACACCTTC
V gene: TRBV7-6; clone size: NA; J gene: TRBJ1-5; D gene: TRBD1; CDR3 protein: CASSKTGDDQPQHF; CDR3 DNA: TGTGCCAGCAGTAAGACAGGGGATGATCAGCCCCAGCATTTT
V gene: TRBV9; clone size: NA; J gene: TRBJ2-7; D gene: TRBD1; CDR3 protein: CASSPRTGNSYEQYF; CDR3 DNA: TGTGCCAGCAGCCCTCGGACAGGTAACTCCTACGAGCAGTACTTC
V gene: TRBV6-6; clone size: NA; J gene: TRBJ1-1; D gene: NA; CDR3 protein: CASSYGTGPRNTEAFF; CDR3 DNA: TGTGCCAGCAGTTACGGAACAGGGCCAAGGAACACTGAAGCTTTCTTT
V gene: TRBV6-5; clone size: NA; J gene: TRBJ1-6; D gene: NA; CDR3 protein: CASSYLTPSPLHF; CDR3 DNA: TGTGCCAGCAGTTACCTGACCCCGTCCCCCCTCCACTTT
V gene: TRBV3-1/TRBV3-2; clone size: NA; J gene: TRBJ1-1; D gene: TRBD1; CDR3 protein: CASSLREQGAQAFF; CDR3 DNA: TGTGCCAGCAGTCTCCGCGAACAGGGGGCGCAGGCTTTCTTT
V gene: TRBV14; clone size: NA; J gene: TRBJ1-1; D gene: NA; CDR3 protein: CASSHVPTWSSTEAFF; CDR3 DNA: TGTGCCAGCAGCCATGTCCCGACTTGGAGCAGCACTGAAGCTTTCTTT
V gene: TRBV7-9; clone size: NA; J gene: TRBJ2-2; D gene: NA; CDR3 protein: CASRPDRYTGELFF; CDR3 DNA: TGTGCCAGCAGACCAGACAGATACACCGGGGAGCTGTTTTTT
V gene: TRBV5-1; clone size: NA; J gene: TRBJ1-5; D gene: TRBD1; CDR3 protein: CASSLGGTGNQPQHF; CDR3 DNA: TGCGCCAGCAGCTTGGGAGGGACAGGGAATCAGCCCCAGCATTTT
V gene: TRBV4-2; clone size: NA; J gene: TRBJ2-6; D gene: NA; CDR3 protein: CASSPLGPFSGANVLTF; CDR3 DNA: TGTGCCAGCAGCCCCCTCGGGCCTTTCTCTGGGGCCAACGTCCTGACTTTC
V gene: TRBV3-1/TRBV3-2; clone size: NA; J gene: TRBJ1-5; D gene: TRBD1; CDR3 protein: CASSQGPGQGKQPQHF; CDR3 DNA: TGTGCCAGCAGCCAAGGGCCTGGACAGGGGAAACAGCCCCAGCATTTT
V gene: TRBV4-1; clone size: NA; J gene: TRBJ2-7; D gene: NA; CDR3 protein: CASSQVTKTYEQYF; CDR3 DNA: TGCGCCAGCAGCCAGGTGACCAAAACCTACGAGCAGTACTTC
V gene: TRBV6-5; clone size: NA; J gene: TRBJ2-2; D gene: NA; CDR3 protein: CASSYSTGNTGELFF; CDR3 DNA: TGTGCCAGCAGTTACTCGACAGGGAACACCGGGGAGCTGTTTTTT
V gene: TRBV29-1; clone size: NA; J gene: TRBJ1-2; D gene: NA; CDR3 protein: CSVEILGEGYTF; CDR3 DNA: TGCAGCGTTGAGATTCTCGGGGAGGGCTACACCTTC
V gene: TRBV12-3/TRBV12-4; clone size: NA; J gene: TRBJ2-5; D gene: NA; CDR3 protein: CASSFGEETQYF; CDR3 DNA: TGTGCCAGCAGTTTTGGGGAAGAGACCCAGTACTTC
V gene: TRBV11-2; clone size: NA; J gene: TRBJ2-2; D gene: NA; CDR3 protein: CASSLGWNTGELFF; CDR3 DNA: TGTGCCAGCAGCTTAGGCTGGAACACCGGGGAGCTGTTTTTT
V gene: TRBV9; clone size: NA; J gene: TRBJ2-2; D gene: NA; CDR3 protein: CASSVVGGSTGELFF; CDR3 DNA: TGTGCCAGCAGCGTAGTAGGGGGGAGCACCGGGGAGCTGTTTTTT
V gene: TRBV7-2; clone size: NA; J gene: TRBJ2-3; D gene: TRBD2; CDR3 protein: CASSLVGRAVTDTQYF; CDR3 DNA: TGTGCCAGCAGCTTAGTGGGGAGGGCCGTTACAGATACGCAGTATTTT
V gene: TRBV10-2; clone size: few; J gene: TRBJ1-1; D gene: NA; CDR3 protein: CASSLQKNTEAFF; CDR3 DNA: TGCGCCAGCAGCTTACAGAAGAACACTGAAGCTTTCTTT
V gene: TRBV18; clone size: NA; J gene: TRBJ2-1; D gene: NA; CDR3 protein: CASSPSGGGYNEQFF; CDR3 DNA: TGTGCCAGCTCACCATCCGGGGGAGGCTACAATGAGCAGTTCTTC
V gene: TRBV19; clone size: NA; J gene: TRBJ2-2; D gene: TRBD1; CDR3 protein: CGGQGYDGELFF; CDR3 DNA: TGTGGTGGACAGGGATATGACGGGGAGCTGTTTTTT
V gene: TRBV14; clone size: NA; J gene: TRBJ1-1; D gene: NA; CDR3 protein: CASSSIRFAEAFF; CDR3 DNA: TGTGCCAGCAGTTCGATACGTTTCGCTGAAGCTTTCTTT
V gene: TRBV12-3/TRBV12-4; clone size: NA; J gene: TRBJ1-2; D gene: NA; CDR3 protein: CASSQQVFYGYTF; CDR3 DNA: TGTGCCAGCAGTCAACAGGTGTTCTATGGCTACACCTTC
V gene: TRBV7-2; clone size: NA; J gene: TRBJ2-5; D gene: NA; CDR3 protein: CASSPVAGLGETQYF; CDR3 DNA: TGTGCCAGCAGTCCGGTCGCGGGCCTTGGGGAGACCCAGTACTTC
V gene: TRBV29-1; clone size: NA; J gene: TRBJ1-2; D gene: TRBD1; CDR3 protein: CSVSRGQGVYGYTF; CDR3 DNA: TGCAGCGTTTCCCGGGGGCAGGGGGTCTATGGCTACACCTTC
V gene: TRBV19; clone size: NA; J gene: TRBJ1-2; D gene: NA; CDR3 protein: CASTPLEGGYGYTF; CDR3 DNA: TGTGCCAGTACCCCGCTCGAGGGAGGGTATGGCTACACCTTC
V gene: TRBV10-3; clone size: NA; J gene: TRBJ1-1; D gene: NA; CDR3 protein: CAISGNTEAFF; CDR3 DNA: TGTGCCATCAGTGGGAACACTGAAGCTTTCTTT
V gene: TRBV11-2; clone size: NA; J gene: TRBJ2-7; D gene: TRBD1; CDR3 protein: CASSSQRGQGTGEQYF; CDR3 DNA: TGTGCCAGCAGCTCGCAGCGAGGGCAGGGGACAGGCGAGCAGTACTTC
V gene: TRBV28; clone size: once; J gene: TRBJ2-2; D gene: NA; CDR3 protein: CASSYPLRQVNTGELFF; CDR3 DNA: TGTGCCAGCAGTTACCCCCTCCGTCAGGTGAACACCGGGGAGCTGTTTTTT
V gene: TRBV5-1; clone size: NA; J gene: TRBJ2-7; D gene: TRBD2; CDR3 protein: CASSLGLAGPYEQYF; CDR3 DNA: TGCGCCAGCAGCTTGGGACTAGCGGGGCCTTACGAGCAGTACTTC
V gene: TRBV11-2; clone size: NA; J gene: TRBJ1-2; D gene: NA; CDR3 protein: CASSLDFVANYGYTF; CDR3 DNA: TGTGCCAGCAGCTTAGATTTCGTAGCTAACTATGGCTACACCTTC
V gene: TRBV19; clone size: NA; J gene: TRBJ2-3; D gene: TRBD1; CDR3 protein: CASSQGEYADTQYF; CDR3 DNA: TGTGCCAGTTCCCAGGGGGAATACGCAGATACGCAGTATTTT
V gene: TRBV2; clone size: NA; J gene: TRBJ2-7; D gene: NA; CDR3 protein: CASGASAYEQYF; CDR3 DNA: TGTGCCAGCGGGGCCTCGGCCTACGAGCAGTACTTC
V gene: TRBV30; clone size: NA; J gene: TRBJ1-1; D gene: NA; CDR3 protein: CACKEMNTEAFF; CDR3 DNA: TGTGCCTGCAAAGAAATGAACACTGAAGCTTTCTTT
V gene: TRBV10-2; clone size: NA; J gene: TRBJ1-6; D gene: NA; CDR3 protein: CASSVGAQNSPLHF; CDR3 DNA: TGCGCCAGCAGTGTCGGGGCACAAAATTCACCCCTCCACTTT
V gene: TRBV11-3; clone size: NA; J gene: TRBJ2-5; D gene: TRBD2; CDR3 protein: CASSPSGVRGETQYF; CDR3 DNA: TGTGCCAGCAGCCCCAGCGGGGTAAGGGGAGAGACCCAGTACTTC
V gene: TRBV18; clone size: NA; J gene: TRBJ2-4; D gene: NA; CDR3 protein: CASSSGVTKNIQYF; CDR3 DNA: TGTGCCAGCTCATCCGGAGTAACCAAAAACATTCAGTACTTC
V gene: TRBV5-1; clone size: NA; J gene: TRBJ1-4; D gene: TRBD1; CDR3 protein: CASRRTGDNEKLFF; CDR3 DNA: TGCGCCAGCAGGCGGACAGGGGATAATGAAAAACTGTTTTTT
V gene: TRBV7-9; clone size: NA; J gene: TRBJ2-3; D gene: TRBD2; CDR3 protein: CASRNPGLAADTQYF; CDR3 DNA: TGTGCCAGCAGGAACCCGGGACTAGCGGCAGATACGCAGTATTTT
V gene: TRBV10-3; clone size: NA; J gene: TRBJ1-2; D gene: TRBD1; CDR3 protein: CAILGTGVYGYTF; CDR3 DNA: TGTGCCATCCTAGGGACAGGGGTCTATGGCTACACCTTC
V gene: TRBV18; clone size: NA; J gene: TRBJ1-4; D gene: NA; CDR3 protein: CASSPQLKQATNEKLFF; CDR3 DNA: TGTGCCAGCTCACCTCAATTGAAACAGGCGACTAATGAAAAACTGTTTTTT
V gene: TRBV30; clone size: NA; J gene: TRBJ1-2; D gene: NA; CDR3 protein: CAWSAPRRDNHYGYTF; CDR3 DNA: TGTGCCTGGAGTGCGCCTAGACGGGACAACCACTATGGCTACACCTTC
V gene: TRBV12-3/TRBV12-4; clone size: NA; J gene: TRBJ1-2; D gene: NA; CDR3 protein: CASSSQGFGYTF; CDR3 DNA: TGTGCCAGCAGTTCGCAGGGGTTTGGCTACACCTTC
V gene: TRBV5-4; clone size: NA; J gene: TRBJ1-1; D gene: TRBD1; CDR3 protein: CASSARDRDEAFF; CDR3 DNA: TGTGCCAGCAGCGCGAGAGACAGGGACGAAGCTTTCTTT
V gene: TRBV24-1; clone size: NA; J gene: TRBJ2-1; D gene: NA; CDR3 protein: CATSGLADNEQFF; CDR3 DNA: TGTGCCACCAGTGGTTTAGCGGACAATGAGCAGTTCTTC
V gene: TRBV27; clone size: NA; J gene: TRBJ2-1; D gene: NA; CDR3 protein: CASSPTPLIGEQFF; CDR3 DNA: TGTGCCAGCAGTCCCACCCCTTTGATCGGAGAGCAGTTCTTC
V gene: TRBV7-9; clone size: NA; J gene: TRBJ2-5; D gene: NA; CDR3 protein: CASRTGIETQYF; CDR3 DNA: TGTGCCAGCAGGACAGGTATCGAGACCCAGTACTTC
V gene: TRBV6-5; clone size: once; J gene: TRBJ2-7; D gene: TRBD1; CDR3 protein: CASRPLDRVSYEQYF; CDR3 DNA: TGTGCCAGCAGACCGCTGGACAGGGTCTCCTACGAGCAGTACTTC
V gene: TRBV27; clone size: NA; J gene: TRBJ2-2; D gene: NA; CDR3 protein: CASSSDRFGTELFF; CDR3 DNA: TGTGCCAGCAGTTCCGACCGGTTCGGGACTGAGCTGTTTTTT